The T cell receptor (beta chain) under discussion was sequenced for a study of blood T cell repertoires in COVID-19. The data were produced by immunoSEQ multiplex PCR, yet TCRdb's version contains in-frame clones alone and is incomplete. This sample has fewer than 200,000 clones; 75% to 90% occur once, and the top ten carry under 10%. V shed 4 bases and J 7 bases; nucleotides not matched to a gene: 9. Germline values: CDR1 MNHEY, CDR2 SMNVEV (reference sequence). CDR3 size: 15 residues. This TCR was sampled from a woman between 65 and 79 years old with COVID-19, enrolled during active disease. Sequences were obtained from peripheral blood. The rearrangement joins TRBV27 to TRBJ2-7, with 11 bases identical to TRBD1. DNA for the CDR3: TGTGCCAGCAGTTACCGGGACAGGGGGAGGGGGGAGCAGTACTTC. It translates to CASSYRDRGRGEQYF.